The rows below give T cell receptor beta chains drawn from one sample of a study of OX40 agonist ivuxolimab in advanced cancers. The method was immunoSEQ multiplex PCR; TCRdb's version includes in-frame clones alone and lacks a portion of them. There are approximately 84,000 clones in the sample; about 86% occur only once, and 2% lies in the top ten. The input for sequencing was CD4+ or CD8+ T cells sorted from blood, taken in a trial of the OX40 agonist ivuxolimab. These receptors all come from an adult with an advanced solid tumor such as melanoma, head and neck, liver or kidney cancer. Both conserved end residues are part of each CDR3. A D gene is named only where the DNA matches it firmly. A clone size is listed for some rows: how often the clone was seen (once, few, many), or a class if it is expanded.

d_call: NA
clone_size: few
v_call: TRBV21-1
j_call: TRBJ1-5
cdr3_aa: CASSNRDSSYPNYSNQPQHF
cdr3_nt: TGTGCCAGCAGCAACCGGGACAGCTCCTATCCGAATTATAGCAATCAGCCCCAGCATTTT

d_call: NA
clone_size: NA
v_call: TRBV5-6
j_call: TRBJ1-2
cdr3_aa: CASSFSFYGYTF
cdr3_nt: TGTGCCAGCAGCTTTTCTTTCTATGGCTACACCTTC

d_call: NA
clone_size: once
v_call: TRBV29-1
j_call: TRBJ2-3
cdr3_aa: CSVEETGTDTQYF
cdr3_nt: TGCAGCGTTGAAGAGACAGGCACAGATACGCAGTATTTT

d_call: TRBD1
clone_size: NA
v_call: TRBV5-6
j_call: TRBJ2-1
cdr3_aa: CASSSRTGAGNEQFF
cdr3_nt: TGTGCCAGCAGCTCCCGGACAGGGGCCGGCAATGAGCAGTTCTTC

d_call: NA
clone_size: NA
v_call: TRBV6-1
j_call: TRBJ1-6
cdr3_aa: CASSETSSYNSPLHF
cdr3_nt: TGTGCCAGCAGTGAAACAAGCTCCTATAATTCACCCCTCCACTTT

d_call: TRBD1
clone_size: few
v_call: TRBV4-3
j_call: TRBJ2-7
cdr3_aa: CASSQEQYRGIYEQYF
cdr3_nt: TGCGCCAGCAGCCAAGAGCAATACAGGGGAATCTACGAGCAGTACTTC

d_call: NA
clone_size: NA
v_call: TRBV27
j_call: TRBJ1-2
cdr3_aa: CASSLFGQTYTF
cdr3_nt: TGTGCCAGCAGTTTATTTGGACAGACCTACACCTTC

d_call: TRBD1
clone_size: NA
v_call: TRBV4-1
j_call: TRBJ1-6
cdr3_aa: CASSDRTGTQNSPLHF
cdr3_nt: TGCGCCAGCAGCGATAGGACAGGGACGCAGAATTCACCCCTCCACTTT

d_call: NA
clone_size: NA
v_call: TRBV19
j_call: TRBJ1-1
cdr3_aa: CASSIRWDTEAFF
cdr3_nt: TGTGCCAGTAGTATTCGTTGGGACACTGAAGCTTTCTTT

d_call: NA
clone_size: NA
v_call: TRBV5-4
j_call: TRBJ2-3
cdr3_aa: CASSSPSGLGADTQYF
cdr3_nt: TGTGCCAGCAGCTCCCCCTCCGGACTGGGTGCAGATACGCAGTATTTT

d_call: NA
clone_size: NA
v_call: TRBV27
j_call: TRBJ1-1
cdr3_aa: CASSGRGPEAFF
cdr3_nt: TGTGCCAGCAGCGGCAGGGGCCCTGAAGCTTTCTTT

d_call: NA
clone_size: NA
v_call: TRBV19
j_call: TRBJ1-4
cdr3_aa: CASSIVGRWTTNEKLFF
cdr3_nt: TGTGCCAGTAGTATAGTCGGCAGGTGGACAACTAATGAAAAACTGTTTTTT

d_call: NA
clone_size: once
v_call: TRBV5-1
j_call: TRBJ2-3
cdr3_aa: CASSSNSTGPDTQYF
cdr3_nt: TGCGCCAGCAGCTCCAACTCCACCGGCCCAGATACGCAGTATTTT

d_call: NA
clone_size: many
v_call: TRBV7-6
j_call: TRBJ2-7
cdr3_aa: CASSPGTYEQYF
cdr3_nt: TGTGCCAGCAGCCCGGGAACCTACGAGCAGTACTTC

d_call: NA
clone_size: NA
v_call: TRBV2
j_call: TRBJ2-3
cdr3_aa: CASSGYSTDTQYF
cdr3_nt: TGTGCCAGCAGTGGGTACAGCACAGATACGCAGTATTTT

d_call: TRBD1
clone_size: NA
v_call: TRBV6-6
j_call: TRBJ1-2
cdr3_aa: CASSYSARGRDGYTF
cdr3_nt: TGTGCCAGCAGTTACTCCGCCAGGGGGCGGGATGGCTACACCTTC

d_call: NA
clone_size: NA
v_call: TRBV2
j_call: TRBJ2-7
cdr3_aa: CASSEEVLPLGNSYEQYF
cdr3_nt: TGTGCCAGCAGTGAAGAGGTATTACCCCTAGGAAATTCCTACGAGCAGTACTTC

d_call: NA
clone_size: NA
v_call: TRBV27
j_call: TRBJ2-5
cdr3_aa: CASSLSRAGEETQYF
cdr3_nt: TGTGCCAGCAGTTTAAGCCGCGCAGGGGAAGAGACCCAGTACTTC

d_call: NA
clone_size: NA
v_call: TRBV5-1
j_call: TRBJ2-7
cdr3_aa: CASSWADTSYEQYF
cdr3_nt: TGCGCCAGCAGCTGGGCCGACACTTCCTACGAGCAGTACTTC

d_call: NA
clone_size: NA
v_call: TRBV30
j_call: TRBJ1-5
cdr3_aa: CAWREPNSNQPQHF
cdr3_nt: TGTGCCTGGAGGGAACCAAATAGCAATCAGCCCCAGCATTTT

d_call: NA
clone_size: once
v_call: TRBV6-6
j_call: TRBJ1-2
cdr3_aa: CASSYSTALTTYGYTF
cdr3_nt: TGTGCCAGCAGTTACTCAACGGCGCTCACTACCTATGGCTACACCTTC

d_call: TRBD1
clone_size: NA
v_call: TRBV2
j_call: TRBJ1-2
cdr3_aa: CASSLRKRQGEGGYTF
cdr3_nt: TGTGCCAGCAGCTTGAGGAAGAGACAGGGGGAGGGTGGCTACACCTTC